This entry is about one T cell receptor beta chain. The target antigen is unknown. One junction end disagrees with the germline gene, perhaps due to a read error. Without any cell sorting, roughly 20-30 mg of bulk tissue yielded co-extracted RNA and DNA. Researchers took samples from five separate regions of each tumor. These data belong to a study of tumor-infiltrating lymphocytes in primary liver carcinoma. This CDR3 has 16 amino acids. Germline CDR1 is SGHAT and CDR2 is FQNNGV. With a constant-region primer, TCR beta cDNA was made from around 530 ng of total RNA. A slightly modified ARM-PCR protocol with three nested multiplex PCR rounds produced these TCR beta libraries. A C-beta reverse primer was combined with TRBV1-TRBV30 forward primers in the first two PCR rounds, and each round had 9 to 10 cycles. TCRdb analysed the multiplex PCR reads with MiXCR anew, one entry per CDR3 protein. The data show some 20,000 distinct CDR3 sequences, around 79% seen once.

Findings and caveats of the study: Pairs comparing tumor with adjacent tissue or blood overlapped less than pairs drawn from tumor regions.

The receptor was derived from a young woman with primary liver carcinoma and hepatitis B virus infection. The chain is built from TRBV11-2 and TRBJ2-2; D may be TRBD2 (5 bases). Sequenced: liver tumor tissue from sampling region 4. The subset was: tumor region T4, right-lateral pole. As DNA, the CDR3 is TGTGCCAGCAGCCCCGTTCCCCAATTGAACACCGGGGAGCTGCTATTT. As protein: CASSPVPQLNTGELLF.